Detailed here is one TCR beta chain. In germline, CDR1 is SGHNT, CDR2 YYREEE (reference sequence). The CDR3 runs to 14 residues. V shed 3 bases, J shed 4 bases, and the junction held 0 bases outside the gene matches. This entry is derived from a study of T cells in narcolepsy. The repertoire was sequenced with immunoSEQ multiplex PCR; TCRdb's copy has only in-frame clones and lacks some. The sample shows around 30,000 clones, about three quarters of them seen only once. The sample was CD45RA- memory CD4+ T cells from PBMCs. The receptor was isolated from a human donor with narcolepsy. This chain joins TRBV5-4 and TRBJ1-4, with 10 bases aligning to TRBD1. The CDR3 bases are TGTGCCAGCAGCTGGGACAGGGGTAATGAAAAACTGTTTTTT. It codes for CASSWDRGNEKLFF.